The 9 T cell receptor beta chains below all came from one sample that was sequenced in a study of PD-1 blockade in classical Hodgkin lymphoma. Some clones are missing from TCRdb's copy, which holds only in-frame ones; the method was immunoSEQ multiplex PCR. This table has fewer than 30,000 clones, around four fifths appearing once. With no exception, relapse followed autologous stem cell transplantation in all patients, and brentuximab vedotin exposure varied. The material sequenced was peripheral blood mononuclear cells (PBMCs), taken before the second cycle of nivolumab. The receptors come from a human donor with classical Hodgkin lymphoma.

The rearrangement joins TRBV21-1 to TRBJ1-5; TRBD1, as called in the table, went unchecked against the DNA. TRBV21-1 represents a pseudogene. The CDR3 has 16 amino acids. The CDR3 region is CASSKLGTGGNQPQHF. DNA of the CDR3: TGTGCCAGCAGCAAATTGGGGACAGGGGGCAATCAGCCCCAGCATTTT.

The CDR3 protein is CASSMEPGLEQYF. In DNA form, the CDR3 reads TGTGCCAGCAGCATGGAACCAGGGCTCGAGCAGTACTTC. The chain combines TRBV5-5 with TRBJ2-7, with TRBD1 as a possible D gene (5 bases). Looked up from germline, CDR1 is SGHKS and CDR2 is YYEKEE (reference sequence). Trimming removed 4 bases at V and 6 bases at J, with 14 bases between. The CDR3 covers 13 residues.

Here the CDR3 reads CASSRGQGWGMLYGYTF. The CDR3, as DNA: TGTGCCAGTAGCAGAGGACAGGGATGGGGGATGCTGTATGGCTACACCTTC. This chain uses TRBV19 with TRBJ1-2; 8 bases agree with TRBD1. With 6 bases clipped from V and 5 bases from J, the junction kept 17 bases outside the gene matches. The CDR3 has 17 amino acids. CDR1 and CDR2 (germline): LNHDA, SQIVND (reference sequence).

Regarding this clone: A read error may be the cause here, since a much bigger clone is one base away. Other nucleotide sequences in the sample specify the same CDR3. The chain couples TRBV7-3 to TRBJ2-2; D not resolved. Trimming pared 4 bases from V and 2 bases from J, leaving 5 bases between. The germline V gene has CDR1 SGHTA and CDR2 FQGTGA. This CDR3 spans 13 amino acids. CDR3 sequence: CASSSPNTGELFF. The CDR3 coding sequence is TGTGCCAGCAGCTCGCCCAACACCGGGGAGCTGTTTTTT.

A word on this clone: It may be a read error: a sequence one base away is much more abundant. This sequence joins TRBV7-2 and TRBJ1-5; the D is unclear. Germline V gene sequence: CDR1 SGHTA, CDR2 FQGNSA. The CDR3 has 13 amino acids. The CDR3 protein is CASSPQQDQSQHF. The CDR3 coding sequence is TGTGCCAGCAGCCCGCAGCAGGATCAGTCCCAGCATTTT.

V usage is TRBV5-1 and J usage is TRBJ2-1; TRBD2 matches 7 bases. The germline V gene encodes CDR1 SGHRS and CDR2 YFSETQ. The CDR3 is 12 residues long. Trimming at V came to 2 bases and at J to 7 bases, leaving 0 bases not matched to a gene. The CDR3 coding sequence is TGCGCCAGCAGCTTCGGGGGGAATGAGCAGTTCTTC. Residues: CASSFGGNEQFF. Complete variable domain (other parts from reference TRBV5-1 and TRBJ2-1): KAGVTQTPRYLIKTRGQQVTLSCSPISGHRSVSWYQQTPGQGLQFLFEYFSETQRNKGNFPGRFSGRQFSNSRSEMNVSTLELGDSALYLCASSFGGNEQFFGPGTRLTVL.

CDR3 sequence (DNA): TGCAGCGTTGAAGAAGAAGGGGGCGCCTTGTTTTACACCTTC. Translation gives CSVEEEGGALFYTF. V is TRBV29-1 and J is TRBJ1-2; 7 bases agree with TRBD1. Germline CDR1 SQVTM, CDR2 ANQGSEA. Trimming cost V 0 bases and J 11 bases; bases outside gene matches: 12. The CDR3 consists of 14 residues.

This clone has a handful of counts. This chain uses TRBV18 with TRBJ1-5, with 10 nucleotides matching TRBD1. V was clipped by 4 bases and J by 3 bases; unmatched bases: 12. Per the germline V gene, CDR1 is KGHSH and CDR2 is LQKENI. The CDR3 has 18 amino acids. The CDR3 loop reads CASSLLTGGPTNNQPQHF. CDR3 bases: TGTGCCAGCTCACTTCTGACAGGGGGCCCTACCAACAATCAGCCCCAGCATTTT.

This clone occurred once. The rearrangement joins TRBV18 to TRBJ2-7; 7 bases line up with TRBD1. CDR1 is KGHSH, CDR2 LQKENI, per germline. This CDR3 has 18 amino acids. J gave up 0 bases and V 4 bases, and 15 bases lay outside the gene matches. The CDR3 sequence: CASSRSATGYRTSYEQYF. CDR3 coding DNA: TGTGCCAGCTCACGGTCCGCGACAGGGTACAGAACCTCCTACGAGCAGTACTTC.